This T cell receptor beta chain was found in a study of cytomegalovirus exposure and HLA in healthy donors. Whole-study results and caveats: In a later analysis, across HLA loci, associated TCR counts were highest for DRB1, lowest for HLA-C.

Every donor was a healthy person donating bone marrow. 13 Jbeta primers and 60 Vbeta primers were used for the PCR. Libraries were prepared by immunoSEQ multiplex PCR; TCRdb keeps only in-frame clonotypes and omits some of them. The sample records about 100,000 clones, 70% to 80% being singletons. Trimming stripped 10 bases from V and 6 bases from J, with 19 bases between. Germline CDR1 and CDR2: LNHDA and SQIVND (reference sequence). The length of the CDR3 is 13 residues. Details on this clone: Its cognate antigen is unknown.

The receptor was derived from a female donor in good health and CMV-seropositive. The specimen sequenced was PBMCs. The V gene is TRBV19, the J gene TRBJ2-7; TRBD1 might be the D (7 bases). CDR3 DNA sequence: TGTGCCACTTCGGGGGACGCAGGGGGCGAGCAGTACTTC. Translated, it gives CATSGDAGGEQYF.